The next 24 T cell receptor beta chains were all read from a single sample in a study of blood T cell repertoires in COVID-19. The assay was immunoSEQ multiplex PCR, and TCRdb's table has in-frame clones only and misses some. The table has 150,000 to 200,000 clones, about 86% seen once. The sequencing sample was made of peripheral blood. The receptors originated from a woman aged 80 or over with acute or convalescent COVID-19.

The chain links TRBV11-2 to TRBJ1-3, with a weak D call TRBD1 (5 bases). The V and J ends lost 5 bases and 1 base respectively, with 12 bases between them. Germline CDR1 and CDR2: SGHAT and FQNNGV. The CDR3 consists of 15 residues. CDR3: CASSQTGVSGNTIYF. The CDR3 nucleotides read TGTGCCAGCAGCCAAACGGGGGTATCTGGAAACACCATATATTTT.

A single count supports this clone. This sequence joins TRBV3-1 (or the pseudogene TRBV3-2) and TRBJ1-4; 8 bases fit TRBD1. Germline CDR1 reads LGHDT; CDR2 reads YNNKEL (reference sequence). The CDR3 sequence is 15 residues long. The V and J ends lost 2 bases and 4 bases, in that order; junction bases with no gene match: 3. CDR3 loop: CASSQWTGFNEKLFF. Here the CDR3 DNA reads TGTGCCAGCAGCCAATGGACAGGGTTTAATGAAAAACTGTTTTTT.

The genes are TRBV5-4 and TRBJ2-4; 11 bases fit TRBD2. Looked up from germline, CDR1 is SGHNT and CDR2 is YYREEE (reference sequence). The J segment lost 0 bases and the V segment lost 2 bases, leaving 13 bases of the junction unmatched. The CDR3 extends over 20 amino acids. The CDR3 reads CASSFGQGTSGSLAKNIQYF. The CDR3 coding sequence is TGTGCCAGCAGCTTTGGTCAAGGTACTAGCGGGAGCCTAGCCAAAAACATTCAGTACTTC.

There are a few counts of this clone. This chain connects TRBV7-8 to TRBJ2-3, with TRBD2 as a possible D gene (6 bases). Germline assignment: CDR1 SGHVS and CDR2 FQNEAQ. This CDR3 spans 15 amino acids. V was trimmed by 1 base and J by 3 bases, leaving 11 bases between them. CDR3 loop: CASSLVLAKTDTQYF. The DNA of the CDR3 is TGTGCCAGCAGCTTAGTACTAGCCAAGACAGATACGCAGTATTTT. Supplemented by reference TRBV7-8 and TRBJ2-3, the full variable domain reads GAGVSQSPRYKVAKRGQDVALRCDPISGHVSLFWYQQALGQGPEFLTYFQNEAQLDKSGLPSDRFFAERPEGSVSTLKIQRTQQEDSAVYLCASSLVLAKTDTQYFGPGTRLTVL.

The genes are TRBV5-4 and TRBJ2-1, with 10 bases identical to TRBD2. Germline CDR1 reads SGHNT; CDR2 reads YYREEE (reference sequence). Losses at the gene ends were 2 bases for V and 3 bases for J; bases not matched to a gene: 8. CDR3 length: 17 amino acids. The CDR3 DNA reads TGTGCCAGCAGCTTCCCAGGAGCGGGGGGGAGCTACAATGAGCAGTTCTTC. As protein: CASSFPGAGGSYNEQFF.

The rearrangement links TRBV11-2 to TRBJ2-7; TRBD2 agrees at 8 bases. The length of the CDR3 is 16 residues. Germline V lookup: CDR1 SGHAT, CDR2 FQNNGV. Trimming removed 4 bases from V and 2 bases from J; junction bases left unmatched: 10. In DNA, the CDR3 is TGTGCCAGCAGCTCCCTCGGGACTAGTGGGACCTACGAGCAGTACTTC. This translates into CASSSLGTSGTYEQYF.

The genes are TRBV2 and TRBJ2-2; 13 bases line up with TRBD2. The CDR3 extends over 16 amino acids. CDR1 and CDR2 from the germline V gene are SNHLY and FYNNEI. Trimming took 1 base from V and 6 from J; bases not matched to a gene: 2. The CDR3 is CASSEVTSGRAGELFF. CDR3 DNA: TGTGCCAGCAGTGAAGTCACTAGCGGGAGGGCCGGGGAGCTGTTTTTT.

This sequence joins TRBV2 and TRBJ2-2; 9 bases line up with TRBD2. V dropped 6 bases and J dropped 0; count of bases not matched to a gene: 8. Germline values: CDR1 SNHLY, CDR2 FYNNEI. This CDR3 has 17 amino acids. CDR3 sequence (DNA): TGTGCCAGCAGATCCGCTAGCGGGGATTCGAACACCGGGGAGCTGTTTTTT. It codes for CASRSASGDSNTGELFF.

The gene calls are TRBV6-5 and TRBJ2-1, with TRBD2 matching 9 bases. The J segment lost 8 bases and the V segment lost 0 bases, leaving 8 bases of the junction unmatched. The germline V gene encodes CDR1 MNHEY and CDR2 SVGAGI. The CDR3 consists of 16 residues. CDR3 nucleotides: TGTGCCAGCAGTTACTCGACTAGCGGTGTTTCGGATGAGCAGTTCTTC. Residues: CASSYSTSGVSDEQFF.

This chain links TRBV9 with TRBJ2-5; the match to TRBD2 covers 12 bases. Trimming took 3 bases from V and 5 from J; bases not matched to a gene: 5. The CDR3 totals 15 residues. Germline V gene data show CDR1 as SGDLS and CDR2 as YYNGEE. The CDR3 region is CASSASGGAVETQYF. The CDR3 DNA reads as TGTGCCAGCAGCGCTAGCGGGGGGGCCGTTGAGACCCAGTACTTC.

On this clone itself: In the same sample, other DNA sequences code for this CDR3. The chain uses TRBV2 and TRBJ1-1; no reliable D call. This CDR3 is built from 13 residues. The germline V gene has CDR1 SNHLY and CDR2 FYNNEI. With 4 bases removed from V and 0 bases from J, the gap between germline ends came to 6 bases. Written as DNA, the CDR3 is TGTGCCAGCAGTGTTGAGGTGAACACTGAAGCTTTCTTT. As protein: CASSVEVNTEAFF. The whole variable domain, remainder taken from reference TRBV2 and TRBJ1-1, is EPEVTQTPSHQVTQMGQEVILRCVPISNHLYFYWYRQILGQKVEFLVSFYNNEISEKSEIFDDQFSVERPDGSNFTLKIRSTKLEDSAMYFCASSVEVNTEAFFGQGTRLTVV.

The chain couples TRBV6-6 to TRBJ2-7; D gene unclear. The CDR3 totals 12 residues. Germline V gives CDR1 MNHNY, CDR2 SVGAGI (reference sequence). V lost 5 bases, J lost 5 bases, and 10 bases lay in between. CDR3 DNA sequence: TGTGCCAGCAGTCCACTTCAAGACGAGCAGTACTTC. Translated: CASSPLQDEQYF.

The table lists this clone with a few counts. V is TRBV2 and J is TRBJ1-5; D possibly corresponds to TRBD1 (6 bases). Trimming shortened V by 0 bases and J by 4 bases, and 10 bases separated the two germline ends. In germline, CDR1 is SNHLY, CDR2 FYNNEI. The CDR3 spans 15 residues. This CDR3 reads CASSEAGQDNQPQHF. The CDR3 DNA follows: TGTGCCAGCAGTGAAGCGGGACAAGATAATCAGCCCCAGCATTTT.

The chain is built from TRBV6-1 and TRBJ1-2; no clear D gene. Germline CDR1 and CDR2: MNHNS and SASEGT. The V and J ends lost 2 bases and 4 bases respectively, with 8 bases between them. The CDR3 covers 13 residues. In DNA, the CDR3 is TGTGCCAGCAGTGAACGGAGCGTCTATGGCTACACCTTC. The encoded protein is CASSERSVYGYTF.

The V call is TRBV5-1, the J call TRBJ2-5; 7 bases agree with TRBD1. Unmatched junction bases numbered 9, after V lost 0 bases and J lost 4 bases. The CDR3 length is 16 residues. From germline, CDR1 is SGHRS and CDR2 YFSETQ. CDR3 residues: CASSLANRGRSETQYF. The CDR3 DNA sequence: TGCGCCAGCAGCTTGGCCAACAGGGGTCGGTCAGAGACCCAGTACTTC.

The J gene is TRBJ1-2, the V gene TRBV19; D not certain. V was clipped by 4 bases and J by 0 bases, with 6 bases between them. Germline CDR1 is LNHDA and CDR2 is SQIVND (reference sequence). This CDR3 has 13 residues. The CDR3 sequence: CASSTFANYGYTF. The CDR3 bases are TGTGCCAGTAGTACCTTTGCTAACTATGGCTACACCTTC.

On this clone: Within the sample, other DNA sequences also encode this same CDR3. V and J are TRBV6-1 and TRBJ2-1; 11 bases align to TRBD2. The CDR3 totals 15 residues. Germline CDR1 is MNHNS and CDR2 is SASEGT. V trimming: 1 base; J trimming: 4 bases; junction bases outside the gene matches: 0. The chain's CDR3 is CASSEGTSGYNEQFF. The CDR3 bases are TGTGCCAGCAGTGAAGGGACTAGCGGGTACAATGAGCAGTTCTTC.

The gene calls are TRBV5-8 and TRBJ1-5; no clear D. CDR3 length equals 15 residues. Trimming pared 0 bases from V and 7 bases from J, leaving 14 bases between. Looked up from germline, CDR1 is SGHTS and CDR2 is YDEGEE. As DNA, the CDR3 is TGTGCCAGCAGCTTGGGCAGGCGTCTCTTCCAGCCCCAGCATTTT. It translates to CASSLGRRLFQPQHF.

The J gene is TRBJ1-3, the V gene TRBV3-1 (or the pseudogene TRBV3-2); D not certain. The V and J ends lost 1 base and 14 bases respectively, with 9 bases between them. The CDR3 runs 11 residues. Germline V gene data show CDR1 as LGHDT and CDR2 as YNNKEL (reference sequence). In DNA, the CDR3 is TGTGCCAGCAGCCAAGGAGCTATTCTATATTTT. Protein: CASSQGAILYF.

The gene calls are TRBV9 and TRBJ1-2; no reliable D call. This CDR3 region has 15 residues. V shed 0 bases and J shed 4 bases, with 13 bases lying between them. Germline V gene lookup returns CDR1 SGDLS and CDR2 YYNGEE. The CDR3 DNA is TGTGCCAGCAGCGTAGACAACAGCGGAACCTATGGCTACACCTTC. Its translation is CASSVDNSGTYGYTF.

This chain uses TRBV6-5 with TRBJ1-4; perhaps TRBD1 as D (6 bases). The CDR3 loop spans 14 amino acids. Trimming removed 5 bases at V and 5 bases at J, with 12 bases between. CDR1 and CDR2 (germline): MNHEY, SVGAGI. The CDR3, as DNA: TGTGCCAGCAGTACGGGGGGCGTGAATGAAAAACTGTTTTTT. It translates to CASSTGGVNEKLFF.

The chain links TRBV6-2 or TRBV6-3 to TRBJ1-1, with 8 positions matching TRBD1. Germline loops: CDR1 MNHEY, CDR2 SVGEGT. CDR3 length: 15 amino acids. With 6 bases clipped from V and 5 bases from J, the junction kept 11 bases outside the gene matches. CDR3 amino acids: CASSPYGQGKTEAFF. CDR3 in DNA: TGTGCCAGCAGCCCCTACGGACAGGGAAAAACTGAAGCTTTCTTT.

The chain uses TRBV4-3 and TRBJ2-4, with TRBD2 as a possible D gene (6 bases). Trimming removed 0 bases at V and 9 bases at J, with 9 bases between. The CDR3 is 13 amino acids. From germline, CDR1 is LGHNA and CDR2 YSLEER. The CDR3 region is CASSQEGAGIQYF. In nucleotides, the CDR3 is TGCGCCAGCAGCCAAGAAGGAGCGGGCATTCAGTACTTC.

The chain links TRBV6-5 to TRBJ1-4; 7 positions match TRBD1. The V segment lost 2 bases and the J segment 5 bases; nucleotides outside the gene matches: 8. Germline V gene lookup returns CDR1 MNHEY and CDR2 SVGAGI. The CDR3 consists of 16 residues. Here the CDR3 DNA reads TGTGCCAGCAGTTACCTCCAGACAGGGAGGAATGAAAAACTGTTTTTT. Protein sequence: CASSYLQTGRNEKLFF.